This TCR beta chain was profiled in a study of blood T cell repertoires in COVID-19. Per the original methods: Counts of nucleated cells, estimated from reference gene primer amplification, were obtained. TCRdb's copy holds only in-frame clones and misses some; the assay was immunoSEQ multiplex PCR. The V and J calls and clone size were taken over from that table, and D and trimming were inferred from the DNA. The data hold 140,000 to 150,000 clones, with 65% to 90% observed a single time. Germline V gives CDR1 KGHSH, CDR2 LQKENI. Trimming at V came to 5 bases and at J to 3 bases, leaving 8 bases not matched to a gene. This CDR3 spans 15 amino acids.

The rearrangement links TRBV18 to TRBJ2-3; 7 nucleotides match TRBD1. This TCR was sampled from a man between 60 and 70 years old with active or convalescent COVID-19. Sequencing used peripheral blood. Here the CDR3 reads CASSTRQGGTDTQYF. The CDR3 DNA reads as TGTGCCAGCTCAACTAGACAGGGCGGGACAGATACGCAGTATTTT.